The 14 T cell receptor beta chains given below trace back to one sample, sequenced in a study of T cell changes during pregnancy in multiple sclerosis. The method was immunoSEQ multiplex PCR; TCRdb's version includes in-frame clones alone and lacks a portion of them. The data hold around 56,000 clones, with about 94% observed a single time. This material consisted of CD8+ T cells from peripheral blood mononuclear cells, taken after pregnancy. The source is a female donor with multiple sclerosis, enrolled in a pregnancy study.

The chain couples TRBV11-2 to TRBJ1-2; 9 bases are shared with TRBD1. J lost 0 bases, V lost 6 bases, and 5 bases had no gene match. CDR1 and CDR2 from the germline V gene are SGHAT and FQNNGV. CDR3 length: 15 amino acids. The CDR3 DNA reads TGTGCCAGCAGTCTAACAGGGGGCACTAACTATGGCTACACCTTC. Its translation: CASSLTGGTNYGYTF.

V and J are TRBV19 and TRBJ1-5, with a possible D match to TRBD1 (5 bases). From germline, CDR1 is LNHDA and CDR2 SQIVND (reference sequence). This CDR3 comprises 15 residues. Trimming took off 6 bases at V and 0 bases at J, with 12 bases between the two ends. The CDR3: CASSTGRFSNQPQHF. CDR3 nucleotides: TGTGCCAGTAGCACAGGACGGTTTAGCAATCAGCCCCAGCATTTT.

CDR3 sequence (DNA): TGTGCCAGTACCCCGGGACAAGGGAATGAGCAGTTCTTC. Its protein product is CASTPGQGNEQFF. The chain has TRBV19 and TRBJ2-1, with a tentative D call TRBD1 (6 bases). CDR1 LNHDA and CDR2 SQIVND come from the germline V gene (reference sequence). Trimming removed 7 bases at V and 7 bases at J, with 14 bases between. This CDR3 contains 13 residues. The full variable domain, with the rest looked up from reference TRBV19 and TRBJ2-1, is DGGITQSPKYLFRKEGQNVTLSCEQNLNHDAMYWYRQDPGQGLRLIYYSQIVNDFQKGDIAEGYSVSREKKESFPLTVTSAQKNPTAFYLCASTPGQGNEQFFGPGTRLTVL.

The rearrangement uses TRBV9 and TRBJ2-2; 10 bases align to TRBD2. Trimming removed 3 bases from V and 5 bases from J; junction bases left unmatched: 7. The V gene's germline CDR1 is SGDLS and CDR2 YYNGEE. The CDR3 is 16 amino acids. CDR3 in DNA: TGTGCCAGCAGCGGTACAGCGGGAGGGCGGACCGGGGAGCTGTTTTTT. Translated: CASSGTAGGRTGELFF.

J is TRBJ2-3 and V is TRBV4-1; D gene uncertain. The germline V gene has CDR1 MGHRA and CDR2 YSYEKL. CDR3 length equals 12 residues. V lost 2 bases, J lost 6 bases, and 6 bases lay in between. Here the CDR3 DNA reads TGCGCCAGCAGCCAAAACCGGGATACGCAGTATTTT. This translates into CASSQNRDTQYF.

This sequence joins TRBV12-5 and TRBJ1-5; perhaps TRBD1 as D (5 bases). Trimming took 2 bases from V and 4 from J, leaving 12 bases between them. This CDR3 region has 15 residues. The germline V gene has CDR1 LGHNT and CDR2 FRNRAP. The CDR3 spells CASGLPAQGNQPQHF. The CDR3 nucleotides read TGTGCTAGTGGTTTGCCGGCCCAGGGTAATCAGCCCCAGCATTTT. The full variable domain, completed using reference TRBV12-5 and TRBJ1-5, is DARVTQTPRHKVTEMGQEVTMRCQPILGHNTVFWYRQTMMQGLELLAYFRNRAPLDDSGMPKDRFSAEMPDATLATLKIQPSEPRDSAVYFCASGLPAQGNQPQHFGDGTRLSIL.

V usage is TRBV13 and J usage is TRBJ1-4; D is unclear. Germline CDR1 and CDR2: PRHDT and FYEKMQ (reference sequence). There are 14 residues in the CDR3. Trimming left V 4 bases short and J 3 bases short, with 9 bases between. The CDR3 loop is CASSSGSPNEKLFF. The CDR3 DNA reads as TGTGCCAGCAGCTCGGGTTCTCCTAATGAAAAACTGTTTTTT.

CDR3 amino acids: CASSGGQPQHF. As DNA, the CDR3 is TGTGCCAGCAGCGGAGGTCAGCCCCAGCATTTT. This chain links TRBV2 with TRBJ1-5; no clear D gene. CDR1 is SNHLY, CDR2 FYNNEI, per germline. The CDR3 is 11 amino acids. V lost 6 bases to trimming and J lost 6 bases, with 6 bases between them. The full variable domain, with the rest looked up from reference TRBV2 and TRBJ1-5, is EPEVTQTPSHQVTQMGQEVILRCVPISNHLYFYWYRQILGQKVEFLVSFYNNEISEKSEIFDDQFSVERPDGSNFTLKIRSTKLEDSAMYFCASSGGQPQHFGDGTRLSIL.

This CDR3 is CASTGTSENYEQYF. CDR3 DNA sequence: TGTGCCAGCACCGGGACTAGCGAAAACTACGAGCAGTACTTC. The chain employs TRBV2 and TRBJ2-7; 10 positions match TRBD2. Germline V gene sequence: CDR1 SNHLY, CDR2 FYNNEI. The CDR3 is 14 residues long. The V gene end was trimmed by 7 bases and the J gene end by 3 bases; junction bases not matched to a gene: 6.

This clone showed up just once. This chain links TRBV9 with TRBJ2-3, with 8 bases matching TRBD1. Germline V gives CDR1 SGDLS, CDR2 YYNGEE. The ends lost 0 bases at V and 0 bases at J; junction bases unmatched: 6. The CDR3 has 17 amino acids. DNA of the CDR3: TGTGCCAGCAGCGTAGCTATGGACAGGGCTAGCACAGATACGCAGTATTTT. This gives the protein CASSVAMDRASTDTQYF.

The gene calls are TRBV5-6 and TRBJ1-2; 9 bases agree with TRBD1. The CDR3 is 13 residues long. V trimming: 3 bases; J trimming: 8 bases; junction bases outside the gene matches: 5. In germline, CDR1 is SGHDT, CDR2 YYEEEE. The CDR3 DNA follows: TGTGCCAGCAGCTCACAGGGGGCTGAGGGCTACACCTTC. This encodes CASSSQGAEGYTF.

This chain joins TRBV27 and TRBJ2-3; 9 nucleotides align to TRBD2. The V gene end was trimmed by 4 bases and the J gene end by 2 bases; junction bases not matched to a gene: 7. Germline loops: CDR1 MNHEY, CDR2 SMNVEV (reference sequence). This CDR3 is 16 amino acids long. CDR3 protein: CASSSTAGGFTDTQYF. The CDR3 DNA reads as TGTGCCAGCAGTTCAACAGCGGGAGGCTTCACAGATACGCAGTATTTT.

The chain combines TRBV11-1 with TRBJ1-3, with a possible D match to TRBD1 (5 bases). The CDR3 totals 14 residues. Germline CDR1 and CDR2: SGHAT and FQDESV (reference sequence). V was pared by 0 bases and J by 4 bases, with 7 bases between. The CDR3 region has the DNA TGTGCCAGCAGCTTAGCGGGGCTCGGAAACACCATATATTTT. Amino acids: CASSLAGLGNTIYF.

The chain is built from TRBV2 and TRBJ2-7, with TRBD1 matching over 10 bases. Germline trimming cut 7 bases from V and 1 base from J; bases unmatched to any gene: 7. CDR1 is SNHLY and CDR2 is FYNNEI in the germline V gene. This CDR3 region has 15 residues. CDR3 sequence reads: CASTLDRGRSYEQYF. As DNA, the CDR3 is TGTGCCAGCACCCTTGACAGGGGGCGTTCCTACGAGCAGTACTTC.